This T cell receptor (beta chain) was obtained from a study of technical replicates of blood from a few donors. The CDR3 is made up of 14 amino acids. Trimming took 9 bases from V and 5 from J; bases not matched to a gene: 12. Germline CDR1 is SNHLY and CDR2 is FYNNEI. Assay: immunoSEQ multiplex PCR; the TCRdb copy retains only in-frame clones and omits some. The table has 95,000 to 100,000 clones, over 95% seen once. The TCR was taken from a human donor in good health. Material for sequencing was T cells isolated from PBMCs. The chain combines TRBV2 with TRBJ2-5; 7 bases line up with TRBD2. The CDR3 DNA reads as TGTGCCAGAAGAGGACTAGGGGACGGGGAGACCCAGTACTTC. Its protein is CARRGLGDGETQYF.